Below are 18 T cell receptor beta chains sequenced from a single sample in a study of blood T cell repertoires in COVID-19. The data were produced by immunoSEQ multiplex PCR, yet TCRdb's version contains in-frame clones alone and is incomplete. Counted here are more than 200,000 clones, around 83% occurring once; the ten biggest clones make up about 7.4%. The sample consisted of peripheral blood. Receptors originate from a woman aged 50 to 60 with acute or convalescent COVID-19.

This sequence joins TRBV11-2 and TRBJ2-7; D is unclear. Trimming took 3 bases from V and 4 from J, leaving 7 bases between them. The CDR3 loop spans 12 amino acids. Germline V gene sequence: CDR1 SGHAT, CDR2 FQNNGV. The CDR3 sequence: CASSFTVYEQYF. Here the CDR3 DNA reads TGTGCCAGCAGCTTTACAGTTTACGAGCAGTACTTC.

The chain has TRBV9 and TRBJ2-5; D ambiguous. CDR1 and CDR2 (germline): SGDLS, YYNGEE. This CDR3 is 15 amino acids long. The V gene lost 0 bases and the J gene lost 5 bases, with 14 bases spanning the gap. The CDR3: CASSVVASDGETQYF. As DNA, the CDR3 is TGTGCCAGCAGCGTAGTAGCATCCGACGGGGAGACCCAGTACTTC.

The CDR3 loop reads CASSFKRSGLGNTIYF. Here the CDR3 DNA reads TGTGCCAGCAGCTTTAAGCGTTCCGGGTTAGGAAACACCATATATTTT. This rearrangement joins TRBV7-3 to TRBJ1-3; D remains ambiguous. Trimming shortened V by 3 bases and J by 4 bases, and 16 bases separated the two germline ends. This CDR3 is 16 amino acids long. Germline V CDR1 and CDR2: SGHTA, FQGTGA. Supplemented by reference TRBV7-3 and TRBJ1-3, the full variable domain reads GAGVSQTPSNKVTEKGKYVELRCDPISGHTALYWYRQSLGQGPEFLIYFQGTGAADDSGLPNDRFFAVRPEGSVSTLKIQRTERGDSAVYLCASSFKRSGLGNTIYFGEGSWLTVV.

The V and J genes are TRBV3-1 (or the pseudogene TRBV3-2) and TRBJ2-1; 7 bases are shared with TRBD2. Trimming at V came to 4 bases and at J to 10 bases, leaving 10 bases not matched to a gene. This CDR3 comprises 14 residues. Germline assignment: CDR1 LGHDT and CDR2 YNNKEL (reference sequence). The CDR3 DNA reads TGTGCCAGCAGCCCTGGGGGGGTTGATGCGGAGCAGTTCTTC. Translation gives CASSPGGVDAEQFF.

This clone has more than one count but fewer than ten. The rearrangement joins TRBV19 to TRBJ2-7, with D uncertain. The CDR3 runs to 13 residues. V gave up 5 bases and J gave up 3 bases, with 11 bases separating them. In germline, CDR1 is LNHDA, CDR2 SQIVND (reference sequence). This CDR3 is CASSWNSYYEQYF. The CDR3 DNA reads TGTGCCAGTAGTTGGAACAGCTACTACGAGCAGTACTTC.

The CDR3 protein is CASSSKLRGTNTGELFF. CDR3 nucleotide sequence: TGTGCCAGCAGTTCGAAACTCCGCGGGACTAACACCGGGGAGCTGTTTTTT. This rearrangement joins TRBV27 to TRBJ2-2; perhaps TRBD2 as D (6 bases). Per germline, CDR1 MNHEY and CDR2 SMNVEV (reference sequence). The CDR3 totals 17 residues. The germline V and J ends were trimmed by 4 bases and 2 bases, with 17 bases remaining between them.

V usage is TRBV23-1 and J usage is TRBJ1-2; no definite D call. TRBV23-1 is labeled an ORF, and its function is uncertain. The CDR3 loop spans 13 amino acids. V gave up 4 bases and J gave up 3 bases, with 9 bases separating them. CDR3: CASSPPEDYGYTF. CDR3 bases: TGCGCCAGCAGTCCCCCGGAGGACTATGGCTACACCTTC.

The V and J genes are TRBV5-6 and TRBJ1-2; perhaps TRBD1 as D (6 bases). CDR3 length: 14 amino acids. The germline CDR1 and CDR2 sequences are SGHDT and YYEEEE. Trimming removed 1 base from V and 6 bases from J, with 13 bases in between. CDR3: CASSLSGNRDGYTF. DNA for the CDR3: TGTGCCAGCAGCTTGTCCGGAAACAGGGATGGCTACACCTTC.

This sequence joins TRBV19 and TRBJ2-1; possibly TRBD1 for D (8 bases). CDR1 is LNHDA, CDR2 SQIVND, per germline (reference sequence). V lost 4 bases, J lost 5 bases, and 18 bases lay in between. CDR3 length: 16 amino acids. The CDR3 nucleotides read TGTGCCAGTAGTACCTTAGACAGGGGAGGGAACAATGAGCAGTTCTTC. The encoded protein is CASSTLDRGGNNEQFF.

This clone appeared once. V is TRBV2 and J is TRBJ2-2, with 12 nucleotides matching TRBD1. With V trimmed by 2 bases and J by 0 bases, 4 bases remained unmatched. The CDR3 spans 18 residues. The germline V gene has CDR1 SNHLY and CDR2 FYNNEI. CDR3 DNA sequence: TGTGCCAGCAGTGAATGGGACAGGGGGCCAGCGAACACCGGGGAGCTGTTTTTT. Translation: CASSEWDRGPANTGELFF.

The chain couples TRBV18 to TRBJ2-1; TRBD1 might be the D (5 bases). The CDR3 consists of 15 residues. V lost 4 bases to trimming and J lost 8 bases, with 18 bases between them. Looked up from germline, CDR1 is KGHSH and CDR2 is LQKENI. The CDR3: CASSHRQGASDEQFF. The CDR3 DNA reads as TGTGCCAGCTCACACCGGCAAGGGGCGAGCGATGAGCAGTTCTTC. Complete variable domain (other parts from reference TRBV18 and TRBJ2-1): NAGVMQNPRHLVRRRGQEARLRCSPMKGHSHVYWYRQLPEEGLKFMVYLQKENIIDESGMPKERFSAEFPKEGPSILRIQQVVRGDSAAYFCASSHRQGASDEQFFGPGTRLTVL.

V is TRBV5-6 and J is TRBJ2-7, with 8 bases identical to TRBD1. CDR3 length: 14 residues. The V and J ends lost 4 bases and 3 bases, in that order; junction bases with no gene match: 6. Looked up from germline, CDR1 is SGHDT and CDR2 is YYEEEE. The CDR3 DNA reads TGTGCCAGCAGCATCCCTACAGGGGGCTACGAGCAGTACTTC. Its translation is CASSIPTGGYEQYF.

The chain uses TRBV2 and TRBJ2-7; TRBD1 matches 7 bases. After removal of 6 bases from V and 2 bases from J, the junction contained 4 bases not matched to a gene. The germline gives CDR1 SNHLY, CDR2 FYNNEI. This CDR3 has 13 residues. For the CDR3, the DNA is TGTGCCAGCAGAGTAACAGGGGCCTACGAGCAGTACTTC. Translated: CASRVTGAYEQYF.

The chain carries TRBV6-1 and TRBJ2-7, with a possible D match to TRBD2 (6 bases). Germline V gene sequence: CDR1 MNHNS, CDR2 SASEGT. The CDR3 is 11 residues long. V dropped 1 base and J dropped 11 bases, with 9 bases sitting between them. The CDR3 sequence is CASSEGEDKYF. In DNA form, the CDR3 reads TGTGCCAGCAGTGAAGGGGAGGACAAGTACTTC.

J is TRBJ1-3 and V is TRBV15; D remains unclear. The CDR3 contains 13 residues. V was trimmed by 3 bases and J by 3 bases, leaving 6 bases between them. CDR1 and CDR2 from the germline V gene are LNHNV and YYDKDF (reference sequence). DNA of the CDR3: TGTGCCACCAGCAGTCCTAATGGAAACACCATATATTTT. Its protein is CATSSPNGNTIYF.

The CDR3 loop is CASSANSGGYTF. DNA for the CDR3: TGTGCCAGCAGCGCCAACAGTGGCGGCTACACCTTC. V and J are TRBV9 and TRBJ1-2; D is unclear. Germline V gene lookup returns CDR1 SGDLS and CDR2 YYNGEE. The V end was cut by 3 bases, the J end by 8 bases, with 11 bases between. This CDR3 is 12 amino acids long. Based on the CDR3 plus reference TRBV9 and TRBJ1-2, the full variable domain is DSGVTQTPKHLITATGQRVTLRCSPRSGDLSVYWYQQSLDQGLQFLIQYYNGEERAKGNILERFSAQQFPDLHSELNLSSLELGDSALYFCASSANSGGYTFGSGTRLTVV.

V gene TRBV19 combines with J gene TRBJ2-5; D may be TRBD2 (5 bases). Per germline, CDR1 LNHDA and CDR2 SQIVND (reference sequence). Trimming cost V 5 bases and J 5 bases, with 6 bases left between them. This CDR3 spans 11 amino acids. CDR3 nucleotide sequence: TGTGCCAGTAGTCCGGGGGAGACCCAGTACTTC. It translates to CASSPGETQYF. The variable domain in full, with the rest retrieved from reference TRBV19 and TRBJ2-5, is DGGITQSPKYLFRKEGQNVTLSCEQNLNHDAMYWYRQDPGQGLRLIYYSQIVNDFQKGDIAEGYSVSREKKESFPLTVTSAQKNPTAFYLCASSPGETQYFGPGTRLLVL.

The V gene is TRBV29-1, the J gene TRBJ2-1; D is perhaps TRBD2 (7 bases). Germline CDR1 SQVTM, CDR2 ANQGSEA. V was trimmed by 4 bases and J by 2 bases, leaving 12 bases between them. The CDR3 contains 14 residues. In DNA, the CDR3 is TGCAGCGTTGCACGGGGGGCTACCTACAATGAGCAGTTCTTC. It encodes CSVARGATYNEQFF.